These T cell receptor beta chains were read from a single sample in a study of molecular identifiers for immune sequencing clone quantification. TCRdb called the PCR reads again in MiXCR, with one record for every CDR3 protein. Here the sample spans more than 450,000 distinct CDR3 sequences, about a quarter being singletons. The material sequenced was naive CD8+ T cells from blood, with Jurkat cell RNA spiked in. The receptor set was obtained from a human donor in good health. Some libraries in this study had Jurkat cell RNA spiked in. Each CDR3 is given with its conserved first and last residue. A D gene is named only where the DNA matches it firmly. Only some rows state a clone size, as once, few, many or a class for expanded clones.

v_gene: TRBV7-9; abundance: few; d_gene: TRBD2; j_gene: TRBJ2-1; CDR3nt: TGTGCCAGCAGCTTAGTGCCTAGCGGGGGCTACAATGAGCAGTTCTTC; CDR3aa: CASSLVPSGGYNEQFF
v_gene: TRBV5-1; abundance: -; d_gene: -; j_gene: TRBJ1-1; CDR3nt: TGCGCCAGCAGCTTGACTAAGGTTCGGTTGACTGAAGCTTTCTTT; CDR3aa: CASSLTKVRLTEAFF
v_gene: TRBV25-1; abundance: -; d_gene: -; j_gene: TRBJ2-1; CDR3nt: TGTGCCAGCAGTAGAACCAGCTCCTACAATGAGCAGTCCTTC; CDR3aa: CASSRTSSYNEQSF
v_gene: TRBV6-1; abundance: few; d_gene: -; j_gene: TRBJ2-2; CDR3nt: TGTGCCAGCAAGAGGGGACAACGGAACACCGGGGAGCTGTTTTTT; CDR3aa: CASKRGQRNTGELFF
v_gene: TRBV7-9; abundance: few; d_gene: TRBD1; j_gene: TRBJ2-3; CDR3nt: TGTGCCAGCAGTGATCGGACAGGGGGCTCCACAGATACGCAGTATTTT; CDR3aa: CASSDRTGGSTDTQYF
v_gene: TRBV19; abundance: -; d_gene: TRBD2; j_gene: TRBJ2-5; CDR3nt: TGTGCCAGTAGTGGAGCGGGGGACTTCCAAGAGACCCGGTACTTC; CDR3aa: CASSGAGDFQETRYF
v_gene: TRBV12-5; abundance: -; d_gene: TRBD2; j_gene: TRBJ2-2; CDR3nt: TGTGCTAGTGGTTTGGTTGCTAGCGGGAACCAGCCGGGCACCGGGGAGCTGTTTTTT; CDR3aa: CASGLVASGNQPGTGELFF
v_gene: TRBV9; abundance: many; d_gene: TRBD2; j_gene: TRBJ2-2; CDR3nt: TGTGCCACCAACCGGGCGGGAGGTCCCGGGGAGCTGTTTTTT; CDR3aa: CATNRAGGPGELFF
v_gene: TRBV20-1; abundance: few; d_gene: -; j_gene: TRBJ2-5; CDR3nt: TGCAGTGCTAGGGACAGTTCAAGCGGGACCCAGTACTTC; CDR3aa: CSARDSSSGTQYF
v_gene: TRBV4-3; abundance: -; d_gene: TRBD1; j_gene: TRBJ2-3; CDR3nt: TGCGCCCGCCGCCAAGGGGGCAGGGGGCTGTCAGATACGCAGTATTTT; CDR3aa: CARRQGGRGLSDTQYF
v_gene: TRBV3-1; abundance: -; d_gene: -; j_gene: TRBJ1-1; CDR3nt: TGTGCCAACAGCCAATATACAGGGCTCATGAACACTGAAGCTTTCTTT; CDR3aa: CANSQYTGLMNTEAFF
v_gene: TRBV5-4; abundance: -; d_gene: TRBD2; j_gene: TRBJ2-7; CDR3nt: TGTGCCAGCAGCTTGGGGCGGGAGGGGGCCTACGAGCAGTACTTC; CDR3aa: CASSLGREGAYEQYF
v_gene: TRBV5-4; abundance: many; d_gene: -; j_gene: TRBJ2-7; CDR3nt: TGTGCCAGCAGCTTGCCCGGGGGACTGAACGAGCAGTACTTC; CDR3aa: CASSLPGGLNEQYF
v_gene: TRBV20-1; abundance: few; d_gene: TRBD1; j_gene: TRBJ2-7; CDR3nt: TGCAGTGCTATGGGGACAGAAGCAAACTACGAGCAGTACTTC; CDR3aa: CSAMGTEANYEQYF
v_gene: TRBV7-2; abundance: few; d_gene: TRBD2; j_gene: TRBJ2-7; CDR3nt: TGTGCCAGCAGCATGGGGGGGGACGAGCAGTACTTC; CDR3aa: CASSMGGDEQYF
v_gene: TRBV6-2/TRBV6-3; abundance: few; d_gene: TRBD2; j_gene: TRBJ2-3; CDR3nt: TGTGCCAGCAGTTCTCTAGCGGGAGATATAGATACGCAGTATTTT; CDR3aa: CASSSLAGDIDTQYF
v_gene: TRBV23-1; abundance: many; d_gene: -; j_gene: TRBJ2-3; CDR3nt: TGCGCCAGCAGTCAATCGGGAGGGGGAGGCACAGATACGCAGTATTTT; CDR3aa: CASSQSGGGGTDTQYF
v_gene: TRBV12-3/TRBV12-4; abundance: many; d_gene: TRBD1; j_gene: TRBJ2-7; CDR3nt: TGTGCCAGCAGTATTGGGACAGGGTTTTACGAGCAGTACTTC; CDR3aa: CASSIGTGFYEQYF
v_gene: TRBV19; abundance: -; d_gene: -; j_gene: TRBJ1-2; CDR3nt: TGTGCCAGTAGTAGACCGGCCGGACACTATGGCTACACCTTC; CDR3aa: CASSRPAGHYGYTF
v_gene: TRBV6-2/TRBV6-3; abundance: few; d_gene: -; j_gene: TRBJ2-7; CDR3nt: TGTGCCAGCAGTTATATGTCATCGGGTCGGGAGCAGTACTTC; CDR3aa: CASSYMSSGREQYF
v_gene: TRBV24-1; abundance: -; d_gene: TRBD1; j_gene: TRBJ2-2; CDR3nt: TGTGCCACCAGTGATTTGGGCGGGACAGGGAACACCGGGGAGCTGATTTTT; CDR3aa: CATSDLGGTGNTGELIF
v_gene: TRBV10-3; abundance: -; d_gene: TRBD2; j_gene: TRBJ2-7; CDR3nt: TGTGCCATGGGCAGCGGGAGGGCCTACGAGCAGTACTTC; CDR3aa: CAMGSGRAYEQYF
v_gene: TRBV4-1; abundance: -; d_gene: TRBD2; j_gene: TRBJ2-2; CDR3nt: TGCGCCAGCAGCCAAGTGGCAACCTTCCCAGCGGGAACCGGGGAGCTGTTTTTT; CDR3aa: CASSQVATFPAGTGELFF
v_gene: TRBV28; abundance: many; d_gene: TRBD1; j_gene: TRBJ1-1; CDR3nt: TGTGCCAGCAGTTTACACAGGGGGAGATCTGAAGCTTTCTTT; CDR3aa: CASSLHRGRSEAFF
v_gene: TRBV7-2; abundance: few; d_gene: -; j_gene: TRBJ1-5; CDR3nt: TGTGCCAGCAGCTTTGCTGAGGGGTTTAGCAATCAGCCCCAGCATTTT; CDR3aa: CASSFAEGFSNQPQHF
v_gene: TRBV7-9; abundance: -; d_gene: -; j_gene: TRBJ2-7; CDR3nt: TGTGCCAGCAGCGCCACCGGGGAGCAGGGAAGGCCCTACGAGCAGTACTTC; CDR3aa: CASSATGEQGRPYEQYF
v_gene: TRBV7-2; abundance: many; d_gene: TRBD2; j_gene: TRBJ2-3; CDR3nt: TGTGCCAGCAGCCAAGGACTAGCGGGGGGCGGCACAGATACGCAGTATTTT; CDR3aa: CASSQGLAGGGTDTQYF
v_gene: TRBV27; abundance: few; d_gene: TRBD2; j_gene: TRBJ2-7; CDR3nt: TGTGCCAGCAGTTTAAGACTAGCGGGGTTATTATACGAGCAGTACTTC; CDR3aa: CASSLRLAGLLYEQYF
v_gene: TRBV12-5; abundance: few; d_gene: TRBD1; j_gene: TRBJ2-2; CDR3nt: TGTGCTAGTGGTTCCCTACAGGGGGCCGGCGGGGAGCTGTTTTTT; CDR3aa: CASGSLQGAGGELFF
v_gene: TRBV19; abundance: -; d_gene: TRBD1; j_gene: TRBJ2-3; CDR3nt: TGTGCCAGTAGTATCGCCGGACAGGGGTTGGATACGCAGTATTTT; CDR3aa: CASSIAGQGLDTQYF
v_gene: TRBV4-3; abundance: few; d_gene: TRBD1; j_gene: TRBJ1-1; CDR3nt: TGCGCCAGCAGCCAATCACCGGGGACAGGACAGGAGGCTTTCTTT; CDR3aa: CASSQSPGTGQEAFF
v_gene: TRBV7-9; abundance: many; d_gene: TRBD1; j_gene: TRBJ2-7; CDR3nt: TGTGCCAGCAGCATAGCCGGGACAGGGACCTACGAGCAGTACTTC; CDR3aa: CASSIAGTGTYEQYF
v_gene: TRBV19; abundance: -; d_gene: -; j_gene: TRBJ1-2; CDR3nt: TGTGCCAGTAGAGTGACGGGATCTAACTATGGCTACACCTTC; CDR3aa: CASRVTGSNYGYTF